The 31 T cell receptor beta chains below were found in one sample sequenced in a study of control samples from healthy donors and cancer patients. The repertoire was sequenced with immunoSEQ multiplex PCR; TCRdb's copy has only in-frame clones and lacks some. The table records 150,000 to 200,000 clones, roughly 89% of them present only once. Sequencing was carried out using blood. The receptor source for this set is a woman in her thirties in good health.

The chain links TRBV28 to TRBJ1-1; D uncertain. The V gene lost 3 bases and the J gene lost 0 bases, with 8 bases spanning the gap. Per the germline V gene, CDR1 is MDHEN and CDR2 is SYDVKM. This CDR3 has 14 residues. As DNA, the CDR3 is TGTGCCAGCAGTTTTTACAGAATGAACACTGAAGCTTTCTTT. It codes for CASSFYRMNTEAFF.

The DNA of the CDR3 is TGTGCCAGCAAAAGAGGGGGCGGCAATCAGCCCCAGCATTTT. It yields the protein CASKRGGGNQPQHF. This chain uses TRBV6-5 with TRBJ1-5; 7 bases are a match to TRBD1. Germline CDR1 reads MNHEY; CDR2 reads SVGAGI. Trimming at V came to 7 bases and at J to 2 bases, leaving 5 bases not matched to a gene. This CDR3 contains 14 residues.

The chain recombines TRBV7-2 with TRBJ2-7, with 12 nucleotides matching TRBD2. V gave up 5 bases and J gave up 7 bases; unmatched junction bases: 18. Looked up from germline, CDR1 is SGHTA and CDR2 is FQGNSA. This CDR3 contains 18 residues. The CDR3 nucleotides are TGTGCCAGCAGCCCCCGCCGTCTTTCTAGCGGGGGGGCGTGGGAGCAGTACTTC. This translates into CASSPRRLSSGGAWEQYF. Using reference TRBV7-2 and TRBJ2-7 for the parts outside the CDR3, the full variable domain is GAGVSQSPSNKVTEKGKDVELRCDPISGHTALYWYRQSLGQGLEFLIYFQGNSAPDKSGLPSDRFSAERTGGSVSTLTIQRTQQEDSAVYLCASSPRRLSSGGAWEQYFGPGTRLTVT.

The chain uses TRBV6-1 and TRBJ2-5; 9 nucleotides align to TRBD1. Trimming removed 4 bases from V and 5 bases from J; junction bases left unmatched: 11. There are 16 residues in the CDR3. CDR1 and CDR2 from the germline V gene are MNHNS and SASEGT. Here the CDR3 DNA reads TGTGCCAGCAGTGCCACCCCGGGACAGGGAGGGGAGACCCAGTACTTC. Translating it yields CASSATPGQGGETQYF.

The CDR3 loop reads CASSQRGANNEQFF. The CDR3 region has the DNA TGTGCCAGCAGCCAGCGGGGGGCTAACAATGAGCAGTTCTTC. The chain joins TRBV7-9 to TRBJ2-1, with 9 bases aligning to TRBD2. CDR1 and CDR2 from the germline V gene are SEHNR and FQNEAQ (reference sequence). The CDR3 is 14 residues long. The J segment lost 5 bases and the V segment lost 5 bases, leaving 4 bases of the junction unmatched. The whole variable domain, filled in from reference TRBV7-9 and TRBJ2-1, reads DTGVSQNPRHKITKRGQNVTFRCDPISEHNRLYWYRQTLGQGPEFLTYFQNEAQLEKSRLLSDRFSAERPKGSFSTLEIQRTEQGDSAMYLCASSQRGANNEQFFGPGTRLTVL.

This clone came up a few times. CDR3 residues: CASSLGSGGSPLHF. The CDR3 coding sequence is TGTGCCAGCAGCTTGGGGTCAGGGGGCTCACCCCTCCACTTT. This sequence joins TRBV5-4 and TRBJ1-6; TRBD1 matches 8 bases. The CDR3 covers 14 residues. Germline V CDR1 and CDR2: SGHNT, YYREEE (reference sequence). V gave up 0 bases and J gave up 10 bases; unmatched junction bases: 3.

The rearrangement joins TRBV6-5 to TRBJ1-1; 8 nucleotides agree with TRBD1. V lost 0 bases to trimming and J lost 5 bases; unmatched junction nucleotides: 8. The CDR3 extends over 16 amino acids. The germline gives CDR1 MNHEY, CDR2 SVGAGI. In DNA, the CDR3 is TGTGCCAGCAGTTACTCCCCACAGGGGGTGTGGACTGAAGCTTTCTTT. Protein product: CASSYSPQGVWTEAFF.

The J gene is TRBJ2-5, the V gene TRBV10-1; 9 bases align to TRBD2. V lost 2 bases and J lost 2; bases outside the gene matches: 3. Looked up from germline, CDR1 is WNHNN and CDR2 is SYGVQD (reference sequence). CDR3 length: 15 residues. The CDR3, as DNA: TGCGCCAGCAGTGAGGGTAGCGGGGGACAAGAGACCCAGTACTTC. It translates to CASSEGSGGQETQYF.

CDR3 in DNA: TGTGCCAGCAGTTTACGGCCGGATAGCAATCAGCCCCAGCATTTT. Translating gives CASSLRPDSNQPQHF. The rearrangement links TRBV27 to TRBJ1-5; D is ambiguous. The CDR3 has 15 amino acids. Trimming removed 2 bases at V and 0 bases at J, with 8 bases between. Germline V CDR1 and CDR2: MNHEY, SMNVEV (reference sequence).

The rearrangement links TRBV9 to TRBJ2-7; TRBD1 agrees at 9 bases. V lost 0 bases, J lost 4 bases, and 5 bases stayed unmatched. The CDR3 covers 15 residues. Germline V gene sequence: CDR1 SGDLS, CDR2 YYNGEE. The CDR3 bases are TGTGCCAGCAGCGTAGGGGGACAGGGAGCATACGAGCAGTACTTC. Encoded protein: CASSVGGQGAYEQYF. Full variable domain (outside the CDR3, taken from reference TRBV9 and TRBJ2-7): DSGVTQTPKHLITATGQRVTLRCSPRSGDLSVYWYQQSLDQGLQFLIQYYNGEERAKGNILERFSAQQFPDLHSELNLSSLELGDSALYFCASSVGGQGAYEQYFGPGTRLTVT.

This clone was counted a single time. The CDR3 region has the DNA TGTGCCAGTAGAACCTCGGGACAGGGCTTCGAGCAGTACTTC. Its translation: CASRTSGQGFEQYF. J is TRBJ2-7 and V is TRBV7-8; TRBD1 matches 9 bases. V was clipped by 9 bases and J by 6 bases; unmatched bases: 12. In germline, CDR1 is SGHVS, CDR2 FQNEAQ. CDR3 length: 14 residues.

The rearrangement uses TRBV30 and TRBJ2-1; 11 positions agree with TRBD2. Trimming took 2 bases from V and 6 from J; bases not matched to a gene: 3. There are 14 residues in the CDR3. Looked up from germline, CDR1 is GTSNPN and CDR2 is SVGIG (reference sequence). CDR3 bases: TGTGCCTGGAGTTGGCTAGCGGGAGGCAATGAGCAGTTCTTC. It yields the protein CAWSWLAGGNEQFF.

The J gene is TRBJ1-1, the V gene TRBV6-5; D uncertain. This CDR3 is 13 amino acids long. Germline V CDR1 and CDR2: MNHEY, SVGAGI. V shed 0 bases and J shed 4 bases, with 6 bases lying between them. The CDR3 loop is CASSYSGSTEAFF. DNA of the CDR3: TGTGCCAGCAGTTACTCAGGGAGCACTGAAGCTTTCTTT.

The genes are TRBV6-1 and TRBJ1-5, with 7 positions matching TRBD1. This CDR3 spans 16 amino acids. Looked up from germline, CDR1 is MNHNS and CDR2 is SASEGT. Germline trimming cut 5 bases from V and 1 base from J; bases unmatched to any gene: 8. DNA of the CDR3: TGTGCCAGCAGTAAAGACAGGGAGCGGAGCAATCAGCCCCAGCATTTT. Encoded protein: CASSKDRERSNQPQHF.

This chain joins TRBV6-5 and TRBJ1-1, with TRBD1 matching 8 bases. J was trimmed by 4 bases and V by 4 bases; bases with no gene match: 2. Germline V gene data show CDR1 as MNHEY and CDR2 as SVGAGI. The CDR3 loop spans 13 amino acids. The chain's CDR3 is CASSWTGTTEAFF. CDR3 nucleotide sequence: TGTGCCAGCAGTTGGACAGGGACCACTGAAGCTTTCTTT.

The chain links TRBV7-9 to TRBJ2-1, with 9 bases that match TRBD2. The junction had 3 bases not matched to a gene; V was cut back by 0 bases and J by 6 bases. The CDR3 has 15 amino acids. Looked up from germline, CDR1 is SEHNR and CDR2 is FQNEAQ (reference sequence). DNA for the CDR3: TGTGCCAGCAGCTTAGCCAGCGGGGGGCCCAATGAGCAGTTCTTC. This codes for CASSLASGGPNEQFF.

The genes are TRBV11-2 and TRBJ1-1; D is uncertain. Germline CDR1 and CDR2: SGHAT and FQNNGV. V was cut by 3 bases and J by 8 bases, with 10 bases left in between. This CDR3 comprises 12 residues. DNA of the CDR3: TGTGCCAGCAGCTTGTCCGGGATGGAAGCTTTCTTT. Protein product: CASSLSGMEAFF.

This CDR3 reads CASSQDEAGYTF. The CDR3 coding sequence is TGTGCCAGCAGCCAAGATGAGGCTGGCTACACCTTC. The rearrangement joins TRBV3-1 (or the pseudogene TRBV3-2) to TRBJ1-2; no reliable D call. CDR3 length equals 12 residues. Between the trimmed V and J ends, which lost 0 bases and 7 bases, there was a span of 6 bases. Looked up from germline, CDR1 is LGHDT and CDR2 is YNNKEL (reference sequence).

The chain has TRBV7-9 and TRBJ1-1; possible D gene TRBD1, 5 bases. The CDR3 totals 13 residues. V shed 6 bases and J shed 1 base, with 9 bases lying between them. CDR1 is SEHNR, CDR2 FQNEAQ, per germline (reference sequence). The CDR3 DNA is TGTGCCAGCAGACCTACAGGGAACACTGAAGCTTTCTTT. Translated: CASRPTGNTEAFF.

This clone came up once. V is TRBV19 and J is TRBJ2-7; 10 nucleotides match TRBD1. V lost 4 bases and J lost 2; bases outside the gene matches: 5. The CDR3 extends over 15 amino acids. In germline, CDR1 is LNHDA, CDR2 SQIVND (reference sequence). The DNA of the CDR3 is TGTGCCAGTAGTAGGGGGGGGACAGGGGCCTACGAGCAGTACTTC. It codes for CASSRGGTGAYEQYF. Based on the CDR3 plus reference TRBV19 and TRBJ2-7, the full variable domain is DGGITQSPKYLFRKEGQNVTLSCEQNLNHDAMYWYRQDPGQGLRLIYYSQIVNDFQKGDIAEGYSVSREKKESFPLTVTSAQKNPTAFYLCASSRGGTGAYEQYFGPGTRLTVT.

V gene TRBV6-5 combines with J gene TRBJ2-2; D is possibly TRBD1 or TRBD2 (5 bases each). CDR3 size: 15 residues. Germline V gene data show CDR1 as MNHEY and CDR2 as SVGAGI. Trimming left V 2 bases short and J 5 bases short, with 12 bases between. The CDR3 region is CASSYGDLGTGELFF. CDR3 nucleotide sequence: TGTGCCAGCAGTTACGGGGACCTCGGTACCGGGGAGCTGTTTTTT.

The chain combines TRBV6-5 with TRBJ1-1, with TRBD1 matching 8 bases. V shed 6 bases and J 5 bases; nucleotides not matched to a gene: 2. The CDR3 covers 12 residues. Germline values: CDR1 MNHEY, CDR2 SVGAGI. The CDR3 nucleotides are TGTGCCAGCAGCAGACAGGGGACTGAAGCTTTCTTT. It codes for CASSRQGTEAFF.

This chain connects TRBV12-5 to TRBJ1-1; TRBD1 agrees at 7 bases. Germline values: CDR1 LGHNT, CDR2 FRNRAP. The CDR3 covers 15 residues. V gave up 1 base and J gave up 0 bases; unmatched junction bases: 2. This CDR3 is CASGLGQGVNTEAFF. CDR3 in DNA: TGTGCTAGTGGTTTGGGACAGGGTGTGAACACTGAAGCTTTCTTT. Together with reference TRBV12-5 and TRBJ1-1, the CDR3 gives the full variable domain: DARVTQTPRHKVTEMGQEVTMRCQPILGHNTVFWYRQTMMQGLELLAYFRNRAPLDDSGMPKDRFSAEMPDATLATLKIQPSEPRDSAVYFCASGLGQGVNTEAFFGQGTRLTVV.

This sequence joins TRBV3-1 (or the pseudogene TRBV3-2) and TRBJ2-1; TRBD2 matches at 11 bases. J was trimmed by 4 bases and V by 2 bases; bases with no gene match: 7. Germline CDR1 is LGHDT and CDR2 is YNNKEL (reference sequence). This CDR3 contains 17 residues. This CDR3 is CASSQKFLAGGYNEQFF. The CDR3 DNA sequence: TGTGCCAGCAGCCAAAAGTTCCTAGCGGGGGGTTACAATGAGCAGTTCTTC.

The chain is built from TRBV6-1 and TRBJ1-2; 12 bases fit TRBD1. The germline V gene encodes CDR1 MNHNS and CDR2 SASEGT. This CDR3 is 15 amino acids long. With 2 bases clipped from V and 4 bases from J, the junction kept 2 bases outside the gene matches. For the CDR3, the DNA is TGTGCCAGCAGTGAACCGGGACAGGGGGCCTATGGCTACACCTTC. Amino acid sequence: CASSEPGQGAYGYTF.

J is TRBJ2-1 and V is TRBV5-1, with D perhaps TRBD1 (7 bases). The germline V gene encodes CDR1 SGHRS and CDR2 YFSETQ. V shed 2 bases and J shed 5 bases, with 8 bases lying between them. This CDR3 comprises 13 residues. CDR3 coding DNA: TGCGCCAGCAGCTTCAGGGGGGACAATGAGCAGTTCTTC. Amino acids: CASSFRGDNEQFF.

V is TRBV6-4 and J is TRBJ2-1; TRBD1 matches at 12 bases. The CDR3 length is 15 residues. CDR1 and CDR2 from the germline V gene are MRHNA and SNTAGT. The trim removed 5 bases at V and 5 bases at J, leaving 4 bases unmatched. The CDR3: CASSLGQGAHNEQFF. The CDR3, as DNA: TGTGCCAGCAGTCTGGGACAGGGGGCGCACAATGAGCAGTTCTTC.

The V gene is TRBV11-3, the J gene TRBJ2-7; D tentatively fits TRBD1 or TRBD2 (6 bases each). This CDR3 region has 12 residues. Germline values: CDR1 SGHNT, CDR2 YENEEA. V was cut by 8 bases and J by 3 bases, with 11 bases left in between. Written as DNA, the CDR3 is TGTGCCAGCGCGGAGGGGGGCTACGAGCAGTACTTC. It specifies CASAEGGYEQYF.

The chain recombines TRBV19 with TRBJ2-5; 8 positions agree with TRBD2. Germline V gene sequence: CDR1 LNHDA, CDR2 SQIVND (reference sequence). This CDR3 is built from 14 residues. The ends lost 4 bases at V and 3 bases at J; junction bases unmatched: 4. The CDR3 region is CASSRGSGKETQYF. The DNA for the CDR3 is TGTGCCAGTAGTAGGGGTAGCGGGAAAGAGACCCAGTACTTC. Combining the CDR3 with reference TRBV19 and TRBJ2-5 gives the whole variable domain DGGITQSPKYLFRKEGQNVTLSCEQNLNHDAMYWYRQDPGQGLRLIYYSQIVNDFQKGDIAEGYSVSREKKESFPLTVTSAQKNPTAFYLCASSRGSGKETQYFGPGTRLLVL.

This clone was seen only once. The V gene is TRBV7-6, the J gene TRBJ1-5; no reliable D call. V was pared by 1 base and J by 7 bases, with 8 bases between. CDR1 and CDR2 (germline): SGHVS, FNYEAQ. This CDR3 region has 13 residues. The CDR3 reads CASSLGRGQPQHF. The CDR3, as DNA: TGTGCCAGCAGCTTAGGCAGAGGGCAGCCCCAGCATTTT.

This chain connects TRBV18 to TRBJ2-2, with 8 bases fitting TRBD2. This CDR3 contains 16 residues. V lost 3 bases and J lost 4; bases outside the gene matches: 7. Germline loops: CDR1 KGHSH, CDR2 LQKENI. This chain's CDR3 is CASSPGLGGTTGELFF. The CDR3 DNA sequence: TGTGCCAGCTCACCGGGACTAGGAGGGACCACCGGGGAGCTGTTTTTT.